These 30 T cell receptor beta chains were sequenced from one sample in a study of T cells in Graves' hyperthyroidism and ophthalmopathy. What was amplified from RNA transcripts were TCR beta CDR3 regions. An initial round of RT-PCR targeting the TCR CDR3 relied on the HTBI primer set. In TCRdb, the multiplex PCR reads were re-called with MiXCR into one record per CDR3 protein. The table has 250,000 to 350,000 distinct CDR3 sequences, about 20% seen once; the top ten hold 50% to 75%. Material for sequencing was blood. Receptor source: a young man with Graves' ophthalmopathy.

V usage is TRBV28 and J usage is TRBJ1-5; 12 bases agree with TRBD1. V trimming: 7 bases; J trimming: 4 bases; junction bases outside the gene matches: 8. The CDR3 is 16 residues long. CDR1 MDHEN and CDR2 SYDVKM come from the germline V gene. The CDR3 spells CASNRDRGHRNQPQHF. In DNA form, the CDR3 reads TGTGCCAGCAATCGGGACAGGGGGCATAGGAATCAGCCCCAGCATTTT.

This clonotype was picked up one time. The CDR3 sequence: CASSSWDFAKNIQYF. The CDR3 DNA reads TGTGCCAGCAGTTCCTGGGACTTTGCCAAAAACATTCAGTACTTC. V gene TRBV6-5 combines with J gene TRBJ2-4, with a possible D match to TRBD2 (6 bases). V shed 4 bases and J shed 1 base, with 11 bases lying between them. The CDR3 has 15 residues. The germline gives CDR1 MNHEY, CDR2 SVGAGI.

This clonotype has just a few counts. The chain uses TRBV7-2 and TRBJ2-3; no definite D call. Germline assignment: CDR1 SGHTA and CDR2 FQGNSA. The germline V and J ends were trimmed by 2 bases and 2 bases, with 5 bases remaining between them. The CDR3 has 13 residues. The CDR3 loop reads CASSLYPTDTQYF. CDR3 DNA sequence: TGTGCCAGCAGCTTATATCCCACAGATACGCAGTATTTT.

This chain connects TRBV10-1 to TRBJ2-1; 12 bases agree with TRBD2. The CDR3 loop spans 15 amino acids. After removal of 4 bases from V and 7 bases from J, the junction contained 5 bases not matched to a gene. Germline V lookup: CDR1 WNHNN, CDR2 SYGVQD (reference sequence). Here the CDR3 reads CASSAGTSGSNEQFF. The CDR3, as DNA: TGCGCCAGCAGTGCCGGGACTAGCGGGTCAAATGAGCAGTTCTTC.

This clonotype has only a few counts. The chain has TRBV30 and TRBJ2-3, with TRBD1 identical over 7 bases. The germline V gene encodes CDR1 GTSNPN and CDR2 SVGIG (reference sequence). The CDR3 runs to 14 residues. The V and J ends lost 1 base and 1 base, in that order; junction bases with no gene match: 2. The CDR3 DNA reads as TGTGCCTGGAGTGACGGACAGGGCACAGATACGCAGTATTTT. It codes for CAWSDGQGTDTQYF.

This clonotype was detected once. Germline and junction disagree at one end, which may indicate a read error. This sequence joins TRBV12-5 and TRBJ2-3, with D unclear. Germline CDR1 and CDR2: LGHNT and FRNRAP. The length of the CDR3 is 12 residues. CDR3 DNA sequence: TGTGCTAGTGCCCTCTTATTGGATACGCAGTATTTC. Its protein product is CASALLLDTQYF.

This clonotype was picked up many times. The V gene is TRBV3-1, the J gene TRBJ2-5, with 7 bases fitting TRBD2. CDR3 length equals 17 residues. The germline V gene encodes CDR1 LGHDT and CDR2 YNNKEL (reference sequence). V was pared by 0 bases and J by 1 base, with 8 bases of the junction left unmatched. The CDR3 DNA reads TGTGCCAGCAGCCAAGATAGTGTTTCTAGCGGCCAAGAGACCCAGTACTTC. As protein: CASSQDSVSSGQETQYF.

This clonotype was observed at least ten times. This sequence joins TRBV20-1 and TRBJ1-2, with 10 bases fitting TRBD1. CDR3 length: 15 amino acids. V lost 6 bases and J lost 4; bases outside the gene matches: 11. Germline CDR1 DFQATT, CDR2 SNEGSKA (reference sequence). CDR3 nucleotides: TGCAGTGCAAACCCGGGACAGGGGACCGGCTATGGCTACACCTTC. It is translated as CSANPGQGTGYGYTF.

V and J are TRBV6-1 and TRBJ1-6, with 7 bases lining up with TRBD1. J was trimmed by 8 bases and V by 5 bases; bases with no gene match: 15. Germline V lookup: CDR1 MNHNS, CDR2 SASEGT. The CDR3 consists of 17 residues. CDR3 loop: CASSLEPNRGGDSPLHF. In DNA, the CDR3 is TGTGCCAGCAGTCTCGAACCAAACAGGGGTGGAGATTCACCCCTCCACTTT.

The V gene is TRBV7-2, the J gene TRBJ2-7; D might be TRBD2 (6 bases). CDR3 length: 14 amino acids. V was shortened by 6 bases and J by 0 bases, with 12 bases between the two germline ends. Germline V CDR1 and CDR2: SGHTA, FQGNSA. This CDR3 is CASRRGLSSYEQYF. CDR3 bases: TGTGCCAGCAGACGGGGACTGAGCTCCTACGAGCAGTACTTC.

This clonotype was recorded many times. The gene calls are TRBV24-1 and TRBJ2-1; TRBD2 matches 7 bases. There are 15 residues in the CDR3. Germline V gene lookup returns CDR1 KGHDR and CDR2 SFDVKD. V lost 9 bases and J lost 5; bases outside the gene matches: 12. In DNA form, the CDR3 reads TGTGCCACCGGGGGGGGGAGGGCCGTAGACAATGAGCAGTTCTTC. It codes for CATGGGRAVDNEQFF.

J is TRBJ2-7 and V is TRBV12-3 or TRBV12-4, with 7 bases that match TRBD1. The CDR3 is made up of 12 amino acids. V was pared by 6 bases and J by 7 bases, with 6 bases of the junction left unmatched. The CDR3: CASSRDSWEQYF. The CDR3 DNA follows: TGTGCCAGCAGCCGGGACAGCTGGGAGCAGTACTTC.

A note on this clonotype: The junction departs from the called germline gene at one end, perhaps through a read error. V gene TRBV19 combines with J gene TRBJ1-3; tentatively, D is TRBD1 (6 bases). This CDR3 contains 15 residues. CDR1 is LNHDA and CDR2 is SQIVND in the germline V gene (reference sequence). The CDR3 here is CASSIPGASGNTIYF. CDR3 DNA: TGTGCCAGTAGTATCCCGGGGGCCTCTGGAAACACCATATACTTT.

V gene TRBV20-1 combines with J gene TRBJ2-3; TRBD2 aligns across 12 bases. CDR3 length: 14 amino acids. Per germline, CDR1 DFQATT and CDR2 SNEGSKA (reference sequence). V trimming: 5 bases; J trimming: 6 bases; junction bases outside the gene matches: 6. The CDR3 protein is CSAGGTSGLDTQYF. The CDR3 nucleotides read TGCAGTGCTGGCGGGACTAGCGGGCTGGATACGCAGTATTTT.

There are a few counts of this clonotype. The chain carries TRBV11-1 and TRBJ2-1; D uncertain. Trimming shortened V by 5 bases and J by 7 bases, and 18 bases separated the two germline ends. The germline V gene has CDR1 SGHAT and CDR2 FQDESV (reference sequence). This CDR3 comprises 15 residues. CDR3 in DNA: TGTGCCAGCAGCCAAGTACAGAGCCCCAGGAATGAGCAGTTCTTC. This encodes CASSQVQSPRNEQFF. Full variable domain (remainder filled in from reference TRBV11-1 and TRBJ2-1): EAEVAQSPRYKITEKSQAVAFWCDPISGHATLYWYRQILGQGPELLVQFQDESVVDDSQLPKDRFSAERLKGVDSTLKIQPAELGDSAMYLCASSQVQSPRNEQFFGPGTRLTVL.

This clonotype appeared many times. The V gene is TRBV7-3, the J gene TRBJ1-1; D remains ambiguous. This CDR3 region has 13 residues. Germline V lookup: CDR1 SGHTA, CDR2 FQGTGA. V lost 7 bases and J lost 1, with 10 bases in between. The CDR3 loop reads CASKKGQNTEAFF. The CDR3 region has the DNA TGTGCCAGCAAAAAAGGCCAGAACACTGAAGCTTTCTTT.

As regards this clonotype: A much more abundant neighbour one base away suggests this may be a read error. The chain employs TRBV5-1 and TRBJ2-7; D gene unclear. The CDR3 is made up of 13 amino acids. Germline CDR1 SGHRS, CDR2 YFSETQ. The DNA of the CDR3 is TGCGCCGGCAGCTTCGGTAGTTCCTACGAGCAGTACTTC. Amino acid sequence: CAGSFGSSYEQYF.

The chain combines TRBV29-1 with TRBJ2-6, with 7 bases identical to TRBD1. The V gene end was trimmed by 7 bases and the J gene end by 0 bases; junction bases not matched to a gene: 3. CDR3 length: 14 amino acids. Germline-derived CDR1 and CDR2 are SQVTM and ANQGSEA. The CDR3 coding sequence is TGCAGCGCCCGGGACAGCTCTGGGGCCAACGTCCTGACTTTC. Translated, it gives CSARDSSGANVLTF.

At least ten counts were recorded for this clonotype. V gene TRBV7-2 combines with J gene TRBJ1-2; D remains unclear. Germline V gene data show CDR1 as SGHTA and CDR2 as FQGNSA. The CDR3 is 11 amino acids. The germline V and J ends were trimmed by 2 bases and 8 bases, with 6 bases remaining between them. The CDR3 sequence is CASSLNVGYTF. The DNA for the CDR3 is TGTGCCAGCAGCTTAAATGTGGGCTACACCTTC. Looking up the rest from reference TRBV7-2 and TRBJ1-2 gives the full variable domain: GAGVSQSPSNKVTEKGKDVELRCDPISGHTALYWYRQSLGQGLEFLIYFQGNSAPDKSGLPSDRFSAERTGGSVSTLTIQRTQQEDSAVYLCASSLNVGYTFGSGTRLTVV.

At least ten counts were recorded for this clonotype. The V and J genes are TRBV28 and TRBJ2-5; D is uncertain. The CDR3 totals 12 residues. Per the germline V gene, CDR1 is MDHEN and CDR2 is SYDVKM. The V and J ends lost 5 bases and 5 bases respectively, with 9 bases between them. CDR3 residues: CASSPGVETQYF. The DNA for the CDR3 is TGTGCCAGCAGTCCCGGCGTGGAGACCCAGTACTTC. The whole variable domain, remainder taken from reference TRBV28 and TRBJ2-5, is DVKVTQSSRYLVKRTGEKVFLECVQDMDHENMFWYRQDPGLGLRLIYFSYDVKMKEKGDIPEGYSVSREKKERFSLILESASTNQTSMYLCASSPGVETQYFGPGTRLLVL.

The chain is built from TRBV3-1 and TRBJ2-1; D is unclear. CDR3 length: 13 amino acids. The germline gives CDR1 LGHDT, CDR2 YNNKEL (reference sequence). Deletions cut 1 base from V and 7 bases from J, with 8 bases between. CDR3 bases: TGTGCCAGCAGCCAAGGAGCGTGGAATGAGCAGTTCTTC. As protein: CASSQGAWNEQFF.

CDR3 sequence: CASSRSTSPSYEQYF. The DNA of the CDR3 is TGTGCCAGCAGTCGATCGACCTCCCCAAGCTACGAGCAGTACTTC. The chain uses TRBV6-2 or TRBV6-3 and TRBJ2-7; D unclear. Between the trimmed V and J ends, which lost 5 bases and 3 bases, there was a span of 17 bases. Germline lookup yields CDR1 MNHEY and CDR2 SVGEGT. The CDR3 contains 15 residues.

This chain uses TRBV5-1 with TRBJ2-7; TRBD2 matches 7 bases. Germline CDR1 is SGHRS and CDR2 is YFSETQ. This CDR3 has 18 residues. The V gene end was trimmed by 4 bases and the J gene end by 5 bases; junction bases not matched to a gene: 21. The CDR3 spells CASSIWSYGGSGLHEQYF. For the CDR3, the DNA is TGCGCCAGCAGCATATGGAGTTACGGCGGGAGCGGTTTACACGAGCAGTACTTC.

This clonotype was seen a handful of times. The chain combines TRBV5-8 with TRBJ2-6; D may be TRBD1 (5 bases). Trimming cost V 4 bases and J 0 bases, with 11 bases left between them. Germline loops: CDR1 SGHTS, CDR2 YDEGEE. The CDR3 extends over 16 amino acids. CDR3 sequence: CASSRGYSSGANVLTF. The CDR3 bases are TGTGCCAGCAGCAGGGGCTACAGCTCTGGGGCCAACGTCCTGACTTTC.

This rearrangement joins TRBV7-3 to TRBJ2-5; TRBD1 or TRBD2 may be the D gene (6 bases each). Looked up from germline, CDR1 is SGHTA and CDR2 is FQGTGA. The CDR3 is 17 amino acids. Trimming left V 5 bases short and J 4 bases short, with 23 bases between. The CDR3 spells CASSPTGGFGSRETQYF. Written as DNA, the CDR3 is TGTGCCAGCAGCCCAACCGGGGGCTTCGGTAGCCGAGAGACCCAGTACTTC.

This clonotype has a count of ten or more. The chain has TRBV3-1 and TRBJ1-2; a weak D match, TRBD1 (5 bases). Germline V CDR1 and CDR2: LGHDT, YNNKEL (reference sequence). The CDR3 has 14 residues. Deletions cut 3 bases from V and 5 bases from J, with 13 bases between. The CDR3 DNA reads as TGTGCCAGCAGCCAGTCCGGGACTGGTTATGGCTACACCTTC. It specifies CASSQSGTGYGYTF.

This clonotype was found many times. The chain employs TRBV12-3 or TRBV12-4 and TRBJ2-4, with 7 bases identical to TRBD1. Unmatched junction bases numbered 11, after V lost 5 bases and J lost 1 base. This CDR3 contains 17 residues. CDR3 nucleotides: TGTGCCAGCAGTCCTCGTTCCCAGGGACAGGCCAAAAACATTCAGTACTTC. This translates into CASSPRSQGQAKNIQYF.

The sample holds a few counts of this clonotype. V gene TRBV4-1 combines with J gene TRBJ1-1; tentatively, D is TRBD1 (6 bases). Germline V CDR1 and CDR2: MGHRA, YSYEKL. This CDR3 contains 15 residues. With 5 bases removed from V and 0 bases from J, the gap between germline ends came to 13 bases. CDR3 residues: CASSFRDTLNTEAFF. CDR3 nucleotide sequence: TGCGCCAGCAGCTTCCGGGACACACTGAACACTGAAGCTTTCTTT.

This clonotype was counted at least ten times. The genes are TRBV11-2 and TRBJ2-1; D ambiguous. The CDR3 loop spans 13 amino acids. Germline lookup yields CDR1 SGHAT and CDR2 FQNNGV. V dropped 2 bases and J dropped 5 bases, with 7 bases sitting between them. The CDR3 is CASSLPRDNEQFF. As DNA, the CDR3 is TGTGCCAGCAGCTTACCCCGAGACAATGAGCAGTTCTTC. The full variable domain, completed using reference TRBV11-2 and TRBJ2-1, is EAGVAQSPRYKIIEKRQSVAFWCNPISGHATLYWYQQILGQGPKLLIQFQNNGVVDDSQLPKDRFSAERLKGVDSTLKIQPAKLEDSAVYLCASSLPRDNEQFFGPGTRLTVL.

This clonotype turned up a few times. This chain uses TRBV5-8 with TRBJ2-1, with D maybe TRBD1 (5 bases). Germline V gene lookup returns CDR1 SGHTS and CDR2 YDEGEE. This CDR3 is 13 amino acids long. V was trimmed by 8 bases and J by 0 bases, leaving 9 bases between them. CDR3 in amino acids: CASKTGSYNEQFF. The CDR3, as DNA: TGTGCCAGTAAAACAGGCTCCTACAATGAGCAGTTCTTC. The full variable domain, its missing parts supplied by reference TRBV5-8 and TRBJ2-1, is EAGVTQSPTHLIKTRGQQATLRCSPISGHTSVYWYQQALGLGLQFLLWYDEGEERNRGNFPPRFSGRQFPNYSSELNVNALELEDSALYLCASKTGSYNEQFFGPGTRLTVL.